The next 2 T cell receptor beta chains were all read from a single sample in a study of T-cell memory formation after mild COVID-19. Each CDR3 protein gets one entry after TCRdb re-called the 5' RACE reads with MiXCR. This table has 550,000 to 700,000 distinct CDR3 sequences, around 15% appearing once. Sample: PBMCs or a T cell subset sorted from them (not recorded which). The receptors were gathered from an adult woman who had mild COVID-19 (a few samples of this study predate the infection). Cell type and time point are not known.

The CDR3 here is CSVEVPGQREAFF. The CDR3 DNA follows: TGCAGCGTTGAAGTCCCGGGACAACGAGAAGCTTTCTTT. The chain carries TRBV29-1 and TRBJ1-1, with a tentative D call TRBD1 (6 bases). The CDR3 is 13 residues long. V was clipped by 1 base and J by 8 bases, with 14 bases between them. Germline values: CDR1 SQVTM, CDR2 ANQGSEA.

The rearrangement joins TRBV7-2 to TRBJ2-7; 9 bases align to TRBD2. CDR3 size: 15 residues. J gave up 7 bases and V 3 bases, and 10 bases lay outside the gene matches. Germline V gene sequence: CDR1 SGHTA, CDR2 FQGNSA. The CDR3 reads CASSLGPSTSGEQYF. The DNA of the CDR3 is TGTGCCAGCAGCTTGGGCCCTTCTACTAGCGGGGAGCAGTACTTC.